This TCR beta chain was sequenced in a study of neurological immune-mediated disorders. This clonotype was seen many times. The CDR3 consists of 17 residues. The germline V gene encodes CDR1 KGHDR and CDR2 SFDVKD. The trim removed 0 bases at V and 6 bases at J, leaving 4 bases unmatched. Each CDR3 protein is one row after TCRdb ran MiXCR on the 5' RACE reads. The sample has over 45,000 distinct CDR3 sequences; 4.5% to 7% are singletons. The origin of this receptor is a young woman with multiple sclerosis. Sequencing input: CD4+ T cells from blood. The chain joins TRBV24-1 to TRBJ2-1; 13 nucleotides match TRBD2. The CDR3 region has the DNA TGTGCCACCAGTGATTTGAGCGGGACTAGCGGGACCAATGAGCAGTTCTTC. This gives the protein CATSDLSGTSGTNEQFF.